This TCR beta chain appears in the sequencing data of a study of T-cell memory formation after mild COVID-19. On the study more broadly: Clustering of TCRs was largely donor specific.

This clonotype was seen at least ten times. No antigen is known for it. Researchers used 5'RACE with constant-segment primers to make TCR alpha and TCR beta cDNA libraries that carry sample barcodes and UMIs. Using its own MiXCR run on the 5' RACE reads, TCRdb lists one record per CDR3 protein. The sample contains approximately 7,400 distinct CDR3 sequences, approximately 31% of which appear only once. The V gene end was trimmed by 3 bases and the J gene end by 6 bases; junction bases not matched to a gene: 0. CDR1 and CDR2 from the germline V gene are SGHTA and FQGNSA. The CDR3 spans 14 residues. Points from the study as a whole: Confirmation was lacking for SARS-CoV-2 specificity of second-wave clones that peaked on day 37. Prior to infection, memory already included some responding clones, suggesting cross-reactive memory joined.

V and J are TRBV7-2 and TRBJ2-7; 15 bases are a match to TRBD2. Sample: PBMCs or a T cell subset sorted from them (not recorded which). The source of this sequence is an adult woman who had mild COVID-19 (a few samples of this study predate the infection). Cell type and time point are not known. CDR3 protein: CASSLGLAGGEQYF. The CDR3 region has the DNA TGTGCCAGCAGCTTGGGACTAGCGGGAGGCGAGCAGTACTTC. Variable domain in full (rest from reference TRBV7-2 and TRBJ2-7): GAGVSQSPSNKVTEKGKDVELRCDPISGHTALYWYRQSLGQGLEFLIYFQGNSAPDKSGLPSDRFSAERTGGSVSTLTIQRTQQEDSAVYLCASSLGLAGGEQYFGPGTRLTVT.